The source of this TCR beta chain is a study of blood T cell repertoires in COVID-19. The overall study: Sites across the United States, Italy and Spain contributed samples from acute and convalescent COVID-19.

This clone was found once. V shed 2 bases and J shed 2 bases, with 22 bases lying between them. Germline V gene sequence: CDR1 MGHRA, CDR2 YSYEKL. The CDR3 is 19 amino acids. How the authors handled the data: Reference gene primers were amplified, and this amplification served to estimate nucleated cell counts. Only in-frame clones appear in the TCRdb table, and some are missing; sequencing was by immunoSEQ multiplex PCR. V and J calls and clone size are those listed in that table; D and trimming were worked out from the DNA. This sample carries some 170,000 clones, roughly 88% of them seen once, and the ten largest clones take around 6.3%.

The sequence was collected from a middle-aged woman with COVID-19, enrolled during active disease. The chain is built from TRBV4-1 and TRBJ1-3; D is possibly TRBD1 (6 bases). The sequencing input was peripheral blood. CDR3 sequence: CASSQKTGQSTVAGNTIYF. The CDR3 DNA sequence: TGCGCCAGCAGCCAAAAGACCGGACAGTCCACAGTAGCTGGAAACACCATATATTTT.